This T cell receptor (beta chain) appears in the sequencing data of a study of early T cells in non-severe SARS-CoV-2 infection. Whole-study context: With bulk RNA from unsorted whole blood as input, sequencing yielded unpaired chains.

Study-wide findings and caveats: Anti-spike CD8 responses were favored in VDJdb matching, and private and CD4 specificities were missed.

The germline V and J ends were trimmed by 5 bases and 0 bases, with 11 bases remaining between them. The length of the CDR3 is 13 residues. The V gene's germline CDR1 is DFQATT and CDR2 SNEGSKA (reference sequence). Each CDR3 protein gets one entry after TCRdb re-called the 5' RACE reads with MiXCR. The table shows about 67,000 distinct CDR3 sequences, with less than 12% occurring only once. To note about this clonotype: Its antigen remains unknown.

This receptor was taken from an adult who was a healthcare worker with PCR-confirmed SARS-CoV-2 infection or an uninfected control (not recorded which). The input for sequencing was whole blood, taken at baseline. V is TRBV20-1 and J is TRBJ2-7; no firm D call. This CDR3 is CSADGRASYEQYF. In DNA, the CDR3 is TGCAGTGCTGATGGACGGGCCTCCTACGAGCAGTACTTC.